The TCR beta chain described here comes from a study of blood T cell repertoires in COVID-19. Turning to the study itself: From T cells, B-cell-depleted T cells, or PBMCs came the material, which was cDNA or gDNA.

As handled by the study authors: Estimates of nucleated cell counts were drawn from the amplification of reference gene primers. Only in-frame clones appear in the TCRdb table, and some are missing; sequencing was by immunoSEQ multiplex PCR. That table gives V, J and clone size, and the DNA gave D and trimming. The sample records about 70,000 clones, roughly nine tenths being singletons. This CDR3 region has 15 residues. The germline V gene encodes CDR1 SGDLS and CDR2 YYNGEE. V lost 0 bases, J lost 0 bases, and 8 bases lay in between. It was during active infection that Seattle patients were enrolled and then longitudinally followed.

The chain couples TRBV9 to TRBJ2-3; a possible D gene is TRBD1 (5 bases). This receptor was obtained from a middle-aged man with COVID-19, enrolled during active disease. Sequencing input: peripheral blood. CDR3 bases: TGTGCCAGCAGCGTAGACCAGGGCAGCACAGATACGCAGTATTTT. Translated, it gives CASSVDQGSTDTQYF.